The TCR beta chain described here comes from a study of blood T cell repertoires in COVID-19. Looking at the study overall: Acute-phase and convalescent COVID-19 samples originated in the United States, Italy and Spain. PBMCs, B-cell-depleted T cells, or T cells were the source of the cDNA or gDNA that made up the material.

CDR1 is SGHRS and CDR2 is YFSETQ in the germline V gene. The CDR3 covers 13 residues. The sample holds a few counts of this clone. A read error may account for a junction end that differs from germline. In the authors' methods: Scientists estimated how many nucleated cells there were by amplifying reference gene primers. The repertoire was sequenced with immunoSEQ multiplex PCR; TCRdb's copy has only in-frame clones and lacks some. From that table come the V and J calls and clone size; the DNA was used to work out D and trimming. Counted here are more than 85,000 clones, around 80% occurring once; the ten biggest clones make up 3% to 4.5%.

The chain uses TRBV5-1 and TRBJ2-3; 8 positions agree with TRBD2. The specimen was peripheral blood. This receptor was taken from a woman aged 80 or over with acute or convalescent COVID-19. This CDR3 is CASSLKGLEIQNF. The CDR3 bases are TGCGCCAGCAGCTTGAAGGGACTAGAGATACAGAATTTT.